A selection of T cell receptor beta chains follows, all from one sample in a study of cytomegalovirus exposure and HLA in healthy donors. Sequencing was performed with immunoSEQ multiplex PCR; in TCRdb, only in-frame clones are kept and a portion is missing. The profile shows 200,000 to 250,000 clones, more than 70% of them singletons. Sequences were obtained from PBMCs. The receptors shown here come from a human donor in good health. Each CDR3 is given with its conserved first and last residue.

len,v_gene,j_gene,CDR3aa
13,TRBV9,TRBJ2-7,CASSVGGGTEQYF
12,TRBV6-6,TRBJ2-7,CASSSLSYEQYF
15,TRBV6-1,TRBJ1-2,CASSSLGRLNYGYTF
17,TRBV4-1,TRBJ2-3,CASSQDGRASVADTQYF
16,TRBV28,TRBJ2-1,CASSLSRGSSYNEQFF
15,TRBV6-4,TRBJ1-2,CASSLNRGRPYGYTF
15,TRBV27,TRBJ1-4,CASSDRGSVVEKLFF
15,TRBV15,TRBJ2-7,CATSPLRDRVAEQYF
11,TRBV7-2,TRBJ2-7,CASSFHYEQYF
15,TRBV7-9,TRBJ1-4,CASSLDQQGTEKLFF
18,TRBV5-1,TRBJ2-7,CASSRFFIGAGEDYEQYF
17,TRBV4-2,TRBJ1-5,CASSNLSTKYSNQPQHF
15,TRBV6-5,TRBJ1-1,CASSYSQGISTEAFF
16,TRBV9,TRBJ2-7,CASSPLSSQASYEQYF
14,TRBV19,TRBJ2-7,CASTTHPLNSEQYF
16,TRBV4-1,TRBJ1-1,CASSQDLGRGISGAFF